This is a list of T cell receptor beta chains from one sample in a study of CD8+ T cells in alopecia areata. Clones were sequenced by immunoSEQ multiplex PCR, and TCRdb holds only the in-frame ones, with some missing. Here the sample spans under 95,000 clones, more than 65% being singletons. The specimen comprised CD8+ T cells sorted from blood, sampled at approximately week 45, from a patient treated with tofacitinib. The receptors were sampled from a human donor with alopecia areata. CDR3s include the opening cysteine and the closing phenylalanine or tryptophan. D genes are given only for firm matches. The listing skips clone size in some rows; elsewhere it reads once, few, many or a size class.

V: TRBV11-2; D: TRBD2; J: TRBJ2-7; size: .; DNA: TGTGCCAGCAGCGGGGGGGACCAGTACTTC; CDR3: CASSGGDQYF
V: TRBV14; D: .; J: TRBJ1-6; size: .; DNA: TGTGCCAGCAGCCAAGACCGTCACCCTAATTCACCCCTCCACTTT; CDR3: CASSQDRHPNSPLHF
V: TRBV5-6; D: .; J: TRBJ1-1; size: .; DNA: TGTGCCAGCAGCTTGGGGGGCCGGTCGTTGGCTTTCTTT; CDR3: CASSLGGRSLAFF
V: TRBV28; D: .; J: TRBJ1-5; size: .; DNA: TGTGCCAGCAGCGTAGGGTCGGCGGGGTCGCAGCCCCAGCATTTT; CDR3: CASSVGSAGSQPQHF
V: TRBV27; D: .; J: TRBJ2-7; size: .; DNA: TGTGCCAGCACCGCCCCTGGCTACGAGCAGTACTTC; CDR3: CASTAPGYEQYF
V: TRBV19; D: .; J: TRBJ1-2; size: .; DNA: TGTGCCAGTAGTATAATGGGGACGCCCCCCCTCGATGGCTACACCTTC; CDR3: CASSIMGTPPLDGYTF
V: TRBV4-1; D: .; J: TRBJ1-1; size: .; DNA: TGCGCCAGCAGCCAAGTTTCGGGACTGAACACTGAAGCTTTCTTT; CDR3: CASSQVSGLNTEAFF
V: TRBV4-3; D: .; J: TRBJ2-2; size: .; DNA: TGCGCCAGCAGCCACAGGGTCGCTCGGGCCGGGGAGCTGTTTTTT; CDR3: CASSHRVARAGELFF
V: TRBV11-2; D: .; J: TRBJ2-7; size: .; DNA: TGTGCCAGCAGCTTTGGACGTGAGCAGTACTTC; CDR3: CASSFGREQYF
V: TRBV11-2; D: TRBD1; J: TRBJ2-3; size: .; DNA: TGTGCCAGCAGCTTATGGGGACAGGGGGCTTCAGATACGCAGTATTTT; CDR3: CASSLWGQGASDTQYF
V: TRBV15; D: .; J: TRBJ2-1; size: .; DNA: TGTGCCACCAGCACAGGGGGGGAAGACAATGAGCAGTTCTTC; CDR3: CATSTGGEDNEQFF
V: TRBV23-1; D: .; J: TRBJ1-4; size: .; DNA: TGCGCCAGCAGTCAACGGAGGGTGTTCTTAATGGGGAAACTGTTTTTT; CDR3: CASSQRRVFLMGKLFF
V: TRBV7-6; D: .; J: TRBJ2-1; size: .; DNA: TGTGCCAGCAGCACGGGGCGACACAATGAGCAGTTCTTC; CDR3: CASSTGRHNEQFF
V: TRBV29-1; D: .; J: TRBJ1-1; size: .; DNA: TGCAGCGTTGTAGAGGGAGGCACTGAAGCTTTCTTT; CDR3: CSVVEGGTEAFF
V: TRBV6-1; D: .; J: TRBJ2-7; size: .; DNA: TGTGCCAGCACTCCCGGGACGGTCTCCTACGAGCAGTACTTC; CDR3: CASTPGTVSYEQYF
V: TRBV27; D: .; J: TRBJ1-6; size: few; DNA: TGTGCCAGCAGCTTGATGGGGGGGGGAAATTCACCCCTCCACTTT; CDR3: CASSLMGGGNSPLHF
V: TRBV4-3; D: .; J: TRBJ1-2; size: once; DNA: TGCGCCAGCAGCTCCCGTCCAGAGTACTATGGCTACACCTTC; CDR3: CASSSRPEYYGYTF
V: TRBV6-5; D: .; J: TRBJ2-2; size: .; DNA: TGTGCCAGCAGTTACTCGGGGACCCCCGGGGAGCTGTTTTTT; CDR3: CASSYSGTPGELFF
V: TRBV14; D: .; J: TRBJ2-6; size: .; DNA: TGTGCCAGCAGCCAAGAATCGGGATATGGGGCCAACGTCCTGACTTTC; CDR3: CASSQESGYGANVLTF
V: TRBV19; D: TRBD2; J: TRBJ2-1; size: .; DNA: TGTGCCAGTAGTCCCACTAGCGGGGGGGCTTATGAGCAGTTCTTC; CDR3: CASSPTSGGAYEQFF
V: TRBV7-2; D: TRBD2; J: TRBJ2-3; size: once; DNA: TGTGCCAGCAGCTTAGTAGGGACTAGCGGTGATACGCAGTATTTT; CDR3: CASSLVGTSGDTQYF
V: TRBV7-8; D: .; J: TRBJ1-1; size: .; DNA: TGTGCCAGCAGCTCTTCGGCGCAGGGGAACACTGAAGCTTTCTTT; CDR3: CASSSSAQGNTEAFF
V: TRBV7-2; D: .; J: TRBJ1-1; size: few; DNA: TGTGCCAGCAGCTTAGCATGGGAGGGAGGGACCATGAACACTGAAGCTTTCTTT; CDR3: CASSLAWEGGTMNTEAFF
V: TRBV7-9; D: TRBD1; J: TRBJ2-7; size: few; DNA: TGTGCCAGCAGCTTCCAGGACAGGGGCCCACAATACGAGCAGTACTTC; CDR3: CASSFQDRGPQYEQYF
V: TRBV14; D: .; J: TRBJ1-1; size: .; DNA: TGTGCCAGCAGCCAAGATTTCGGAACTGAAGCTTTCTTT; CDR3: CASSQDFGTEAFF
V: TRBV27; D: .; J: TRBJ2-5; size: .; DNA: TGTGCCAGCGCAAATACTCTAGCGTCACAAGAGACCCAGTACTTC; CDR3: CASANTLASQETQYF
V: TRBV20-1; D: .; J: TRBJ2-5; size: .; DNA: TGCAGTGCTACTATCCAAGAGACCCAGTACTTC; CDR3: CSATIQETQYF
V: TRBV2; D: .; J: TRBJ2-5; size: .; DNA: TGTGCCAGCAGCCGAGGTAGAGAGACCCAGTACTTC; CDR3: CASSRGRETQYF
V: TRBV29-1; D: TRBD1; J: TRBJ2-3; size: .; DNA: TGCAGCGTTGAAATACCCGGGACAGGGGTGAGGACAGATACGCAGTATTTT; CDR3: CSVEIPGTGVRTDTQYF
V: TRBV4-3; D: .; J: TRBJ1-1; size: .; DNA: TGCGCCAGCAGCCAAGATTGGACGAACACTGAAGCTTTCTTT; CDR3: CASSQDWTNTEAFF
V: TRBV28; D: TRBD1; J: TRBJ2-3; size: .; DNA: TGTGCCAGCAGTCTAACAGGGGCTCGGGGCACAGATACGCAGTATTTT; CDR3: CASSLTGARGTDTQYF
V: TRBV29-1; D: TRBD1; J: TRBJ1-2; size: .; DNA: TGCAGCATACGGACAGGGAGCTATGGCTACACCTTC; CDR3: CSIRTGSYGYTF
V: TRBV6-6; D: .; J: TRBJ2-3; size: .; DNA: TGTGCCACAGAGCCCGGAGCTAGCACAGATACGCAGTATTTT; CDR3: CATEPGASTDTQYF
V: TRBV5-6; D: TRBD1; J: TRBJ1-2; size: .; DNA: TGTGCCAGCAGCAGCCCGGGACAGAGACTCTATGGCTACACCTTC; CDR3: CASSSPGQRLYGYTF
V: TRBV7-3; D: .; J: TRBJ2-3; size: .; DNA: TGTGCCAGCAGCTTAATCCTCGGAGATACGCAGTATTTT; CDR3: CASSLILGDTQYF
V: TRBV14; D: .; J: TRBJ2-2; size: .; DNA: TGTGCCAGCAGCCAGGGGTCGTTGACCGGGGAGCTGTTTTTT; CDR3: CASSQGSLTGELFF
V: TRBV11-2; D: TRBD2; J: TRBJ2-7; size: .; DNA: TGTGCCAGCAGCTTAGAGGCACGCGGGGGTGTCTACGAGCAGTACTTC; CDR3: CASSLEARGGVYEQYF
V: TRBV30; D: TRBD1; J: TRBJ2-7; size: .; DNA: TGTGCCTGGGGACAGGGGTTTTACGAGCAGTACTTC; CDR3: CAWGQGFYEQYF
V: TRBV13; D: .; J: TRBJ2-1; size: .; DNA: TGTGCCAGCAGCTCCGACACGAGCTCCTACAATGAGCAGTTCTTC; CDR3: CASSSDTSSYNEQFF
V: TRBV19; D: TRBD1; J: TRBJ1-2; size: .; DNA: TGTGCCAGTACCATCACCGCGACAGGGGCCCTTAGCTATGGCTACACCTTC; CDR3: CASTITATGALSYGYTF
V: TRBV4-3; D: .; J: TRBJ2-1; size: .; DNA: TGCGCCAGCAGCCAAGATGTAGACAGTATCAATGAGCAGTTCTTC; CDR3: CASSQDVDSINEQFF